This TCR beta chain appears in the sequencing data of a study of control samples from healthy donors and cancer patients. Clones were sequenced by immunoSEQ multiplex PCR, and TCRdb holds only the in-frame ones, with some missing. The sample carries about 76,000 clones, about nine tenths recorded once. The TCR originated in a woman in her 50s with colorectal cancer. The sequenced sample consisted of PBMCs.

The CDR3 DNA reads as TGTGCCAGCAGCGCCCGGGACACGGGGCAGCCCCAGCATTTT. Translating it yields CASSARDTGQPQHF. The chain uses TRBV7-2 and TRBJ1-5; possible D gene TRBD1, 6 bases. Trimming removed 5 bases at V and 7 bases at J, with 15 bases between. Germline V gives CDR1 SGHTA, CDR2 FQGNSA. CDR3 length equals 14 residues.